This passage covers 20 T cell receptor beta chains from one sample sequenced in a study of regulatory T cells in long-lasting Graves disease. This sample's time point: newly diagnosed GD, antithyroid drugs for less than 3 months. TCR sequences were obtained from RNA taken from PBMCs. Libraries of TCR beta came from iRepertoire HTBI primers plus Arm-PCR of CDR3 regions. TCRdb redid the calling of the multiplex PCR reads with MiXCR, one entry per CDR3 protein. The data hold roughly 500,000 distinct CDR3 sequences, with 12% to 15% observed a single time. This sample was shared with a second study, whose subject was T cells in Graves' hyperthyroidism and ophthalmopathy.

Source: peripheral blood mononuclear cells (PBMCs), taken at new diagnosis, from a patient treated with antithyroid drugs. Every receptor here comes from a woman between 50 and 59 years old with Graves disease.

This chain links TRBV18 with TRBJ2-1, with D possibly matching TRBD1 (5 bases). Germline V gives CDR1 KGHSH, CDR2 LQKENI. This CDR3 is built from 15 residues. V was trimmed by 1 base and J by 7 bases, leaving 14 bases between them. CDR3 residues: CASSPLATGVNEQFF. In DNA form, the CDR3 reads TGTGCCAGCTCACCACTAGCAACAGGAGTGAATGAGCAGTTCTTC. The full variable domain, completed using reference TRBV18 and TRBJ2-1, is NAGVMQNPRHLVRRRGQEARLRCSPMKGHSHVYWYRQLPEEGLKFMVYLQKENIIDESGMPKERFSAEFPKEGPSILRIQQVVRGDSAAYFCASSPLATGVNEQFFGPGTRLTVL.

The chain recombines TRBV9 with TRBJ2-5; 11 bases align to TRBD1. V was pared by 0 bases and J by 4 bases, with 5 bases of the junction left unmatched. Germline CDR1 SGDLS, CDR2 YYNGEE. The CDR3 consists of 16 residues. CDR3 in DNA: TGTGCCAGCAGCGTAGGGACAGGGGGCTTCTTAGAGACCCAGTACTTC. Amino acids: CASSVGTGGFLETQYF. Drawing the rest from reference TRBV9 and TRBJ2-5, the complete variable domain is DSGVTQTPKHLITATGQRVTLRCSPRSGDLSVYWYQQSLDQGLQFLIQYYNGEERAKGNILERFSAQQFPDLHSELNLSSLELGDSALYFCASSVGTGGFLETQYFGPGTRLLVL.

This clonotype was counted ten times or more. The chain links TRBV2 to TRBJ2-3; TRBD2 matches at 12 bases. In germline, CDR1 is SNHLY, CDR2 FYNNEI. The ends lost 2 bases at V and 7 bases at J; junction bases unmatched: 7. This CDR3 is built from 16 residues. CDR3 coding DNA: TGTGCCAGCAGTGAAAGGTTTCTAGCGGGAGGGAATACGCAGTATTTT. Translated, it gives CASSERFLAGGNTQYF.

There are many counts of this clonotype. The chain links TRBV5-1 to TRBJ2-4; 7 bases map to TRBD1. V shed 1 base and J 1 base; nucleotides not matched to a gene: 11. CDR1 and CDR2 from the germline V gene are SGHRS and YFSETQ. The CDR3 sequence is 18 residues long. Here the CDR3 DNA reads TGCGCCAGCAGCTTGACGATTGGACAGGAGGTGGCCAAAAACATTCAGTACTTC. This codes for CASSLTIGQEVAKNIQYF.

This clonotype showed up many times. CDR3 loop: CASSPRTAEGEKLFF. For the CDR3, the DNA is TGTGCCAGCTCACCCCGGACAGCTGAAGGTGAAAAACTGTTTTTT. This chain connects TRBV18 to TRBJ1-4, with D maybe TRBD1 (6 bases). This CDR3 comprises 15 residues. Germline CDR1 and CDR2: KGHSH and LQKENI. Trimming stripped 3 bases from V and 7 bases from J, with 15 bases between.

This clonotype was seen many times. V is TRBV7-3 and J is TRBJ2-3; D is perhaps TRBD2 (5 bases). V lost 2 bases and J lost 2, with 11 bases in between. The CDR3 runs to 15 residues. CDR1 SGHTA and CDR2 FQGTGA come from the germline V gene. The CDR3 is CASSLSQRYTDTQYF. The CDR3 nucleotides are TGTGCCAGCAGCTTATCCCAGCGGTACACAGATACGCAGTATTTT.

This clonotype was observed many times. CDR3 DNA: TGTGCCAGCAGCCAAGGAGGGTCGGTCGGAAACACCATATATTTT. It encodes CASSQGGSVGNTIYF. The chain links TRBV3-1 to TRBJ1-3; D unclear. Germline-derived CDR1 and CDR2 are LGHDT and YNNKEL (reference sequence). Deletions cut 1 base from V and 4 bases from J, with 11 bases between. The CDR3 spans 15 residues. The full variable domain, in which reference TRBV3-1 and TRBJ1-3 provide the parts outside the CDR3, is DTAVSQTPKYLVTQMGNDKSIKCEQNLGHDTMYWYKQDSKKFLKIMFSYNNKELIINETVPNRFSPKSPDKAHLNLHINSLELGDSAVYFCASSQGGSVGNTIYFGEGSWLTVV.

The CDR3, as DNA: TGTGCCAGCAGTTTTTTCTGGACCCGGCAAGAGACCCAGTACTTC. As protein: CASSFFWTRQETQYF. V usage is TRBV28 and J usage is TRBJ2-5; D is uncertain. CDR3 length: 15 residues. Germline V lookup: CDR1 MDHEN, CDR2 SYDVKM. Trimming cost V 3 bases and J 2 bases, with 13 bases left between them.

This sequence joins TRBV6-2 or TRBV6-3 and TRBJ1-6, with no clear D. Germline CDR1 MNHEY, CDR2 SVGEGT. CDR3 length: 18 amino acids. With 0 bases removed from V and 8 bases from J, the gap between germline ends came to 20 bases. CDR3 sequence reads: CASSYSVGGTSNYSPLHF. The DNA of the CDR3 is TGTGCCAGCAGTTACTCGGTGGGCGGCACAAGCAATTATTCACCCCTCCACTTT.

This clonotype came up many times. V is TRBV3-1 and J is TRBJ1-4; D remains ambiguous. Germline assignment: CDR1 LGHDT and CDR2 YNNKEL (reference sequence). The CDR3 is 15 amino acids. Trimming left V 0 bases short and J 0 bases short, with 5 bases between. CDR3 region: CASSQDTSTNEKLFF. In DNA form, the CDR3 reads TGTGCCAGCAGCCAAGATACATCAACTAATGAAAAACTGTTTTTT.

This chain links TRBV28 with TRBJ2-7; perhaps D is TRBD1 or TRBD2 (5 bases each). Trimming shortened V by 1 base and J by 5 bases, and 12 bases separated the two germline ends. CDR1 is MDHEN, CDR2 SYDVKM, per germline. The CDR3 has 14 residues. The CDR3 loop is CASSLSLGVNEQYF. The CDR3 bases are TGTGCCAGCAGTTTATCTTTGGGGGTAAACGAGCAGTACTTC.

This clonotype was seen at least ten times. This CDR3 reads CASSLSGRSYNEQFF. Here the CDR3 DNA reads TGTGCCAGCAGCTTAAGCGGGCGCTCCTACAATGAGCAGTTCTTC. The gene calls are TRBV11-2 and TRBJ2-1, with D tentatively TRBD2 (6 bases). This CDR3 spans 15 amino acids. The germline gives CDR1 SGHAT, CDR2 FQNNGV. Trimming shortened V by 2 bases and J by 0 bases, and 8 bases separated the two germline ends.

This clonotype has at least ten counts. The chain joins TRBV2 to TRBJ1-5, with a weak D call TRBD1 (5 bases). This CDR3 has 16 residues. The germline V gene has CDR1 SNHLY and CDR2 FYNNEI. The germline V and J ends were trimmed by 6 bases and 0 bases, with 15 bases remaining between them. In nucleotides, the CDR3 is TGTGCCAGCAGAGCCGGTCGGAGGGGTAGCAATCAGCCCCAGCATTTT. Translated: CASRAGRRGSNQPQHF.

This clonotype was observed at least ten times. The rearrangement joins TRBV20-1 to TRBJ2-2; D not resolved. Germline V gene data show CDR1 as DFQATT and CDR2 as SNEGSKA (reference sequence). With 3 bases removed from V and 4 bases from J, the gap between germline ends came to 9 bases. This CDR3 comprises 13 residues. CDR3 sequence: CSARVHTTGELFF. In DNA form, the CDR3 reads TGCAGTGCTAGGGTGCATACCACCGGGGAGCTGTTTTTT.

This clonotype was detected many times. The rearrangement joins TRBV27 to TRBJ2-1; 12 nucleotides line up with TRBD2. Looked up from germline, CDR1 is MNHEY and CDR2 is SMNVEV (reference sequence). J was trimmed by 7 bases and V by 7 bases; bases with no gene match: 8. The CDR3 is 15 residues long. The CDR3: CASISGTSGSNEQFF. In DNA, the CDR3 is TGTGCCAGCATTTCCGGGACTAGCGGGTCGAATGAGCAGTTCTTC.

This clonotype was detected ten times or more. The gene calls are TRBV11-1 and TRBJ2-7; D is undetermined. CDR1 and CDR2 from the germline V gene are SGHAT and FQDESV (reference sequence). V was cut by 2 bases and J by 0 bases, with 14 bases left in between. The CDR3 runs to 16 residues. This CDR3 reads CASSLRPGPYSYEQYF. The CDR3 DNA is TGTGCCAGCAGCTTACGCCCCGGGCCTTACTCCTACGAGCAGTACTTC.

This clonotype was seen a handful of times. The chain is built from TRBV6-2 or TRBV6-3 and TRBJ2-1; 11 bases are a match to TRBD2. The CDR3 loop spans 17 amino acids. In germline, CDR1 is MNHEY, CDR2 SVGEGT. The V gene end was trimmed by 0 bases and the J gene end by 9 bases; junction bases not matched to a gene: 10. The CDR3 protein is CASSYSRLLAGGGEQFF. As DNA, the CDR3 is TGTGCCAGCAGTTACTCGAGATTGCTAGCGGGAGGAGGTGAGCAGTTCTTC.

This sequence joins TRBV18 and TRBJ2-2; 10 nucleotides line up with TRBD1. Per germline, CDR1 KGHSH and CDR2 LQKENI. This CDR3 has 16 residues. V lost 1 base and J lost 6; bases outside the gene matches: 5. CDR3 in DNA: TGTGCCAGCTCACCACGTGGGACAGGGGCACCCGGGGAGCTGTTTTTT. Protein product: CASSPRGTGAPGELFF.

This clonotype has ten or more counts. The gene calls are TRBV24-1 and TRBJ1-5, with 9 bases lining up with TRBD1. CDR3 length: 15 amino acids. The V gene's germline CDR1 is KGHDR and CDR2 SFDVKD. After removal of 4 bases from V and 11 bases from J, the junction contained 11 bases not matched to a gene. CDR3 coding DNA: TGTGCCACCAGTGAACAGGGACAGGGCAGTGGGGCCCAGCATTTT. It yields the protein CATSEQGQGSGAQHF.

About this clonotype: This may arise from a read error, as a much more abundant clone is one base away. For the CDR3, the DNA is TGTGCCATCAGTCGCCCGGGGACAGGGGCCGAGCGGGAAAAACTGTTTTTT. Translated, it gives CAISRPGTGAEREKLFF. This rearrangement joins TRBV12-3 or TRBV12-4 to TRBJ1-4, with 10 bases that match TRBD1. This CDR3 is built from 17 residues.